The text below deals with one T cell receptor beta chain. Its recognized antigen is unknown. The record has no base qualities; no much larger clone is one base away. These data belong to a study of vaccination and CD4 T cells after COVID-19 (dated by TCRdb to 2021 to 2024). Turning to the overall study: Every convalescent patient had a positive nasal swab PCR test for SARS-CoV-2, with mild disease in about 9 patients and severe disease in one. The convalescent cohort comprised six males and four females, including two Hispanic individuals, seven Caucasians, two Asians and one multiracial person. Participants got two doses of the Pfizer-BioNTech BNT162b2 vaccine (n=8) or two doses of the Moderna mRNA-1273 vaccine (n=2). Post-COVID blood samples were collected from convalescent patients a median of approximately 93 days after diagnosis, with a range of about 30 to 170 days. The time from the second vaccine dose to post-vaccine blood sampling had a median of roughly 77 days and ranged from about 14 to 250 days. Culture stimuli were overlapping spike peptide pools from SARS-CoV-2 and from the common cold coronaviruses HCoV-NL63, HCoV-OC43 and HCoV-229E. Control cultures used a CEFX viral epitope pool as positive control, an HIV-1 Nef peptide pool as negative control, or no peptide. In around 9 COVID-19 convalescent patients and a few infection-naive healthy vaccine recipients, researchers compared the spike-specific CD4+ TCR repertoire from before mRNA vaccination with the repertoire from after.

The treatment or condition label for this specimen denotes: roughly 10-day PBMC culture with coronavirus spike peptide pools or control peptides (ViraFEST assay). To expand antigen-specific T cells with peptide pools and then pick out the expanded clonotypes through TCR sequencing, the study relied on the ViraFEST assay. The convalescent patients' positive SARS-CoV-2 PCR tests were from March to December 2020, which was before the Alpha, Beta and Delta variants emerged in the United States. Each well held 1.5 million to 2.5 million PBMCs cultured with 9 to 10 ug/ml peptide pools in IMDM containing 5% human AB serum and roughly 9.3 IU/ml IL-2. On days 3 and 7, half of the culture medium was replaced with fresh IL-2-containing medium. After around 11 days of culture, CD4+ T cells were isolated by negative selection using the EasySep CD4+ T cell isolation kit. PBMCs were separated from whole blood using Ficoll-Paque Plus gradient centrifugation and then either used fresh or cryopreserved at -140C. Triplicate wells were generally used for each culture condition.

The paper's findings and limits, for the study overall: The median count of SARS-CoV-2-reactive clonotypes went up from 20 to 25 after infection to roughly 38 after vaccination, although the change was not significant. Relatively few convalescent patients were included in the study, and early timepoints after natural infection were not analyzed. Nearly all vaccine-specific clones in convalescent patients (304 of 307) were mono-reactive for SARS-CoV-2 spike rather than cross-reactive with common cold coronaviruses. Among convalescent patients, a median about 86% of the SARS-CoV-2-reactive clones seen after vaccination appeared only after vaccination, which suggests priming specific to the vaccine.

Library generation was performed with PCR. At the Johns Hopkins FTIC core, DNA from the cultured CD4+ T cells underwent TCR sequencing with the Oncomine TCR Beta short-read assay. The QIAamp micro DNA kit was used to extract genomic DNA from the cultured CD4+ T cells. The Oncomine TCR Beta libraries from cultured CD4+ T cells were pooled using unique dual indexes and then sequenced on an Illumina iSeq 100. The paper's processing steps were these. Non-productive sequences were filtered out, and CDR3s that did not start with C, did not end with F or W, or were shorter than 7 amino acids were discarded. The MANAFEST web application identified antigen-specific clonotypes by comparing peptide-stimulated wells against reference wells and other culture wells. To be called positive, a clone needed an FDR below 0.05, an odds ratio above 5, and a productive frequency above 0.1% in at least two of three replicate wells. A clonotype counted as cross-reactive if it showed significant expansion both in the SARS-CoV-2 spike wells and in at least one common cold coronavirus spike condition. Using R version 3.6.1, CDR3 homology was evaluated through Levenshtein distances (stringdist) along with unrooted phylogenetic trees (ape). TCRdb cleaned the public reads at Q25 with fastp, built clones with MiXCR and kept in-frame beta chains. Each CDR3 protein gets just one entry, which takes the most common genes and DNA from the rows behind it. These V and J calls are TCRdb output, not the study's own analysis. Across this sample there are about 12,000 distinct CDR3 sequences, with approximately 58% seen only once. The ten biggest clones cover 20% to 30% of the sample.

V is pruned by 8 bases and J by 4 bases, leaving 9 bases of the junction without a gene match. According to the germline V gene (reference sequence), CDR1 reads GTSNPN and CDR2 reads SVGIG. The CDR3 starts with the cysteine, ends with the phenylalanine, and has 14 residues. CDR3 DNA is the only sequence kept; it has 42 bases, read in frame from the first base. The V and J segments used are TRBV30 and TRBJ2-7, with 12 bases matching TRBD2. Sequenced: CD4+ T cells from blood, cultured in vitro. This clonotype was obtained from a human donor who had recovered from COVID-19. The bases read TGTGCCGGATCATCCGGGACTAGCGGGTACGAGCAGTACTTC. The encoded protein is CAGSSGTSGYEQYF.